Following are 21 T cell receptor beta chains from one sample sequenced in a study of response to subunit inactivated influenza vaccine. TCRdb re-called the RT-PCR reads through MiXCR, storing one row per CDR3 protein. Altogether 450,000 to 550,000 distinct CDR3 sequences are present, 25% being singletons, with the ten largest covering approximately 2%. The input for sequencing was CD4+ T cells sorted from PBMCs, taken more than 4 days after vaccination. These receptors all stem from a man in his fifties who received an inactivated influenza vaccine.

V and J are TRBV7-2 and TRBJ2-1, with a possible D match to TRBD1 (5 bases). From germline, CDR1 is SGHTA and CDR2 FQGNSA. Trimming took 7 bases from V and 4 from J, leaving 14 bases between them. There are 14 residues in the CDR3. The CDR3 DNA sequence: TGTGCCAGCACAGCCTCTACAGGTTACAATGAGCAGTTCTTC. This gives the protein CASTASTGYNEQFF.

This clonotype showed up many times. The CDR3 protein is CSVAIPAAYNEQFF. The CDR3 nucleotides are TGCAGCGTTGCTATCCCTGCCGCCTACAATGAGCAGTTCTTC. The V and J genes are TRBV29-1 and TRBJ2-1; D gene unclear. CDR3 length: 14 residues. The V and J ends lost 4 bases and 2 bases respectively, with 12 bases between them. Germline CDR1 and CDR2: SQVTM and ANQGSEA.

The chain recombines TRBV7-9 with TRBJ2-4, with D tentatively TRBD1 (5 bases). Germline lookup yields CDR1 SEHNR and CDR2 FQNEAQ (reference sequence). Trimming removed 1 base at V and 8 bases at J, with 12 bases between. The CDR3 sequence is 14 residues long. CDR3 sequence (DNA): TGTGCCAGCAGCTTAGTGGGCCAGGGCTACATTCAGTACTTC. This translates into CASSLVGQGYIQYF.

This clonotype turned up a few times. The chain links TRBV6-5 to TRBJ1-1; D is ambiguous. V lost 3 bases and J 4 bases, leaving 6 bases between the germline ends. The CDR3 has 12 residues. From germline, CDR1 is MNHEY and CDR2 SVGAGI. CDR3 nucleotide sequence: TGTGCCAGCAGTTATCTGGGCACTGAAGCTTTCTTT. Translation: CASSYLGTEAFF.

The table lists this clonotype with a few counts. The chain combines TRBV15 with TRBJ2-5, with 13 bases identical to TRBD2. The CDR3 contains 16 residues. The V and J ends lost 4 bases and 4 bases, in that order; junction bases with no gene match: 6. Germline CDR1 and CDR2: LNHNV and YYDKDF (reference sequence). The CDR3 region is CATSKPGLAGIETQYF. The DNA for the CDR3 is TGTGCCACCAGCAAACCGGGACTAGCGGGAATAGAGACCCAGTACTTC.

There are many counts of this clonotype. A junction boundary mismatches the germline segment, possibly from a read error. The chain carries TRBV29-1 and TRBJ2-7, with 10 positions matching TRBD2. Per germline, CDR1 SQVTM and CDR2 ANQGSEA. There are 13 residues in the CDR3. CDR3 coding DNA: TGCAGCGTGGAAGCTAGCGGGAGAACGGAGCAGTACTTC. Amino acids: CSVEASGRTEQYF.

The V and J genes are TRBV20-1 and TRBJ1-2; D not resolved. V shed 3 bases and J shed 6 bases, with 11 bases lying between them. In germline, CDR1 is DFQATT, CDR2 SNEGSKA (reference sequence). The CDR3 runs 12 residues. The CDR3 region has the DNA TGCAGTGCTAGTAGAGTTTTGGATGGCTACACCTTC. Translating gives CSASRVLDGYTF.

V gene TRBV6-1 combines with J gene TRBJ2-1, with 8 bases that match TRBD1. V shed 7 bases, J shed 5 bases, and the junction held 7 bases outside the gene matches. CDR3 length equals 14 residues. The V gene's germline CDR1 is MNHNS and CDR2 SASEGT. The CDR3 region has the DNA TGTGCCAGCAATCGAGGACAGGGTAACAATGAGCAGTTCTTC. Translated: CASNRGQGNNEQFF.

The chain combines TRBV7-9 with TRBJ2-1, with D perhaps assigned TRBD1 or TRBD2 (5 bases each). The CDR3 extends over 15 amino acids. Between the trimmed V and J ends, which lost 1 base and 2 bases, there was a span of 9 bases. Germline V gene data show CDR1 as SEHNR and CDR2 as FQNEAQ (reference sequence). The CDR3 sequence is CASSLDGTAYNEQFF. The CDR3 DNA sequence: TGTGCCAGCAGCTTAGATGGGACGGCCTACAATGAGCAGTTCTTC.

This clonotype was seen a handful of times. The chain couples TRBV7-2 to TRBJ1-2; D is ambiguous. The CDR3 contains 15 residues. V was trimmed by 2 bases and J by 6 bases, leaving 16 bases between them. Germline CDR1 SGHTA, CDR2 FQGNSA. CDR3 amino acids: CASSLIPRAWDGYTF. The DNA for the CDR3 is TGTGCCAGCAGCTTAATCCCGAGGGCGTGGGATGGCTACACCTTC.

This clonotype has more than one count but fewer than ten. This chain links TRBV4-2 with TRBJ2-3; weak D call: TRBD2 (5 bases). V was clipped by 4 bases and J by 3 bases, with 17 bases between them. This CDR3 region has 16 residues. Germline V gene lookup returns CDR1 LGHNA and CDR2 YNFKEQ. The CDR3 region is CASSRVVARATDTQYF. CDR3 DNA sequence: TGTGCCAGCAGCCGGGTCGTCGCGCGGGCTACAGATACGCAGTATTTT.

V is TRBV6-2 or TRBV6-3 and J is TRBJ1-5; 11 bases line up with TRBD1. V trimming: 6 bases; J trimming: 6 bases; junction bases outside the gene matches: 7. The germline V gene encodes CDR1 MNHEY and CDR2 SVGEGT. The CDR3 runs 15 residues. The CDR3 loop is CASRRTGGGGQPQHF. The DNA of the CDR3 is TGTGCCAGCAGGAGGACAGGGGGCGGCGGTCAGCCCCAGCATTTT.

The rearrangement uses TRBV2 and TRBJ1-3, with D tentatively TRBD1 (5 bases). The V gene's germline CDR1 is SNHLY and CDR2 FYNNEI. There are 14 residues in the CDR3. V was shortened by 6 bases and J by 12 bases, with 21 bases between the two germline ends. The CDR3 sequence is CASSVARGRGDIYF. CDR3 nucleotide sequence: TGTGCCAGCAGCGTTGCCCGGGGTAGGGGTGACATATATTTT.

This clonotype was found once. The chain carries TRBV28 and TRBJ2-2, with D tentatively TRBD2 (6 bases). CDR3 length equals 15 residues. The V end lost 5 bases, the J end lost 7 bases, and 17 bases lay between the germline ends. Germline CDR1 reads MDHEN; CDR2 reads SYDVKM. The CDR3 sequence is CASSRPGLGIGELFF. In nucleotides, the CDR3 is TGTGCCAGCAGTCGACCGGGACTTGGGATCGGGGAGCTGTTTTTT.

The CDR3 sequence is CSVSWEGYGYTF. The CDR3 DNA sequence: TGCAGCGTATCATGGGAAGGCTATGGCTACACCTTC. The chain uses TRBV29-1 and TRBJ1-2; no firm D call. The CDR3 runs to 12 residues. Trimming left V 6 bases short and J 4 bases short, with 12 bases between. Germline CDR1 reads SQVTM; CDR2 reads ANQGSEA.

The V gene is TRBV4-3, the J gene TRBJ2-3; tentatively, D is TRBD2 (6 bases). Germline V gives CDR1 LGHNA, CDR2 YSLEER. Trimming removed 0 bases at V and 0 bases at J, with 13 bases between. The CDR3 is 17 residues long. The CDR3 is CASSQDRGARSTDTQYF. CDR3 coding DNA: TGCGCCAGCAGCCAAGATCGCGGGGCCCGAAGCACAGATACGCAGTATTTT.

This clonotype was counted a few times. This chain joins TRBV27 and TRBJ2-1; 13 positions match TRBD2. Per germline, CDR1 MNHEY and CDR2 SMNVEV (reference sequence). This CDR3 has 16 amino acids. The ends lost 6 bases at V and 6 bases at J; junction bases unmatched: 8. As DNA, the CDR3 is TGTGCCAGCAGAAATTGGGGACTAGCGGGATTCAATGAGCAGTTCTTC. It encodes CASRNWGLAGFNEQFF.

The CDR3 DNA sequence: TGTGCCAGCAGCTTATGGAGTGGGGGGGCAGGAGGCAATGAGCAGTTCTTC. Residues: CASSLWSGGAGGNEQFF. The V and J genes are TRBV7-2 and TRBJ2-1, with D maybe TRBD2 (7 bases). Germline V gene data show CDR1 as SGHTA and CDR2 as FQGNSA. The V and J ends lost 2 bases and 6 bases respectively, with 20 bases between them. The CDR3 loop spans 17 amino acids.

This clonotype appeared a few times. This chain connects TRBV20-1 to TRBJ2-3; a weak D match, TRBD2 (6 bases). Trimming stripped 7 bases from V and 4 bases from J, with 18 bases between. The V gene's germline CDR1 is DFQATT and CDR2 SNEGSKA (reference sequence). The CDR3 sequence is 14 residues long. The CDR3 region is CSGLGLLGPDTQYF. As DNA, the CDR3 is TGCAGTGGGTTGGGACTCCTGGGTCCAGATACGCAGTATTTT.

This clonotype has only a few counts. The chain carries TRBV5-1 and TRBJ1-5; 7 positions match TRBD1. The CDR3 consists of 15 residues. The junction had 8 bases not matched to a gene; V was cut back by 4 bases and J by 4 bases. CDR1 and CDR2 from the germline V gene are SGHRS and YFSETQ. CDR3 protein: CASSPTGEGNQPQHF. The CDR3 coding sequence is TGCGCCAGCAGCCCAACAGGGGAAGGTAATCAGCCCCAGCATTTT.

In its sample, this clonotype was seen a few times. The V and J genes are TRBV10-3 and TRBJ2-7; TRBD1 agrees at 8 bases. Losses at the gene ends were 10 bases for V and 4 bases for J; bases not matched to a gene: 6. CDR1 and CDR2 (germline): ENHRY, SYGVKD. CDR3 length: 12 residues. Here the CDR3 reads CATGQGKYEQYF. In nucleotides, the CDR3 is TGTGCCACCGGACAGGGAAAGTACGAGCAGTACTTC.